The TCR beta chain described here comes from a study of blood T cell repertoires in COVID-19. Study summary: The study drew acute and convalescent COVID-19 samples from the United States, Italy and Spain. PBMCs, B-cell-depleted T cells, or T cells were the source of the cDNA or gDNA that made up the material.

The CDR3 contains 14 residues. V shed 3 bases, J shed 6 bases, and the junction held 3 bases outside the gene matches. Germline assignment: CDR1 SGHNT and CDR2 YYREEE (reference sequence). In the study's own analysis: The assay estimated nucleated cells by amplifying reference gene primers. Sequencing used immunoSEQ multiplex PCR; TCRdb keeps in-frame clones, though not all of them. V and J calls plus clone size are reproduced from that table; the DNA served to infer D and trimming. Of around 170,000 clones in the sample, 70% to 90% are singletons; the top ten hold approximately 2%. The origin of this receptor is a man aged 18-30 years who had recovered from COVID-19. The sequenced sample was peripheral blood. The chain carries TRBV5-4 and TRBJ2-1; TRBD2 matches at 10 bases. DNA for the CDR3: TGTGCCAGCAGCTCCGGGACTAGCGTCAATGAGCAGTTCTTC. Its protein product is CASSSGTSVNEQFF.